Each of the 11 T cell receptor beta chains below was sequenced from the same sample in a study of OX40 agonist ivuxolimab in advanced cancers. The protocol was immunoSEQ multiplex PCR, while the TCRdb copy is restricted to in-frame clones and leaves out a portion. The sample lists 50,000 to 65,000 clones; roughly 86% were seen once. Sequenced material: CD4+ or CD8+ T cells sorted from blood, taken in a trial of the OX40 agonist ivuxolimab. These receptors were taken from an adult with an advanced solid tumor such as melanoma, head and neck, liver or kidney cancer.

The J gene is TRBJ2-3, the V gene TRBV18; the match to TRBD2 covers 9 bases. The CDR3 loop spans 16 amino acids. V trimming: 5 bases; J trimming: 1 base; junction bases outside the gene matches: 7. The germline V gene has CDR1 KGHSH and CDR2 LQKENI. CDR3 sequence: CASSSLSGSGTDTQYF. The CDR3 DNA reads TGTGCCAGCTCATCCCTTAGCGGGAGTGGCACAGATACGCAGTATTTT.

The genes are TRBV15 and TRBJ2-1; 12 bases fit TRBD2. The trim removed 4 bases at V and 9 bases at J, leaving 10 bases unmatched. Germline values: CDR1 LNHNV, CDR2 YYDKDF (reference sequence). The CDR3 is 16 amino acids. The CDR3, as DNA: TGTGCCACCAGCACCAAGACTAGCGGGAGAGGTTTTGAGCAGTTCTTC. Translation: CATSTKTSGRGFEQFF.

The chain employs TRBV29-1 and TRBJ1-1; weak D call: TRBD1 (5 bases). Trimming took off 6 bases at V and 4 bases at J, with 18 bases between the two ends. There are 14 residues in the CDR3. The germline CDR1 and CDR2 sequences are SQVTM and ANQGSEA. In nucleotides, the CDR3 is TGCAGCGTCATCAGGGAGGGGTTGGTCACTGAAGCTTTCTTT. Translated: CSVIREGLVTEAFF. Based on the CDR3 plus reference TRBV29-1 and TRBJ1-1, the full variable domain is SAVISQKPSRDICQRGTSLTIQCQVDSQVTMMFWYRQQPGQSLTLIATANQGSEATYESGFVIDKFPISRPNLTFSTLTVSNMSPEDSSIYLCSVIREGLVTEAFFGQGTRLTVV.

The chain combines TRBV7-8 with TRBJ1-2; 12 bases map to TRBD1. The CDR3 has 17 amino acids. Germline V CDR1 and CDR2: SGHVS, FQNEAQ. J was trimmed by 8 bases and V by 2 bases; bases with no gene match: 12. CDR3 nucleotides: TGTGCCAGCAGCTTAATAACCCCGGGACAGGGGGCGGGGGGCTACACCTTC. Translation: CASSLITPGQGAGGYTF.

The CDR3 loop is CASRLRGAAYEQYF. CDR3 bases: TGTGCCAGCAGATTGCGAGGGGCGGCCTACGAGCAGTACTTC. The chain combines TRBV7-2 with TRBJ2-7, with D perhaps TRBD1 or TRBD2 (5 bases each). Per germline, CDR1 SGHTA and CDR2 FQGNSA. This CDR3 region has 14 residues. V lost 6 bases and J 2 bases, leaving 14 bases between the germline ends. The full variable domain, with the rest looked up from reference TRBV7-2 and TRBJ2-7, is GAGVSQSPSNKVTEKGKDVELRCDPISGHTALYWYRQSLGQGLEFLIYFQGNSAPDKSGLPSDRFSAERTGGSVSTLTIQRTQQEDSAVYLCASRLRGAAYEQYFGPGTRLTVT.

The rearrangement joins TRBV5-1 to TRBJ1-3; 9 nucleotides align to TRBD1. The CDR3 has 14 amino acids. Trimming at V came to 5 bases and at J to 2 bases, leaving 2 bases not matched to a gene. CDR1 SGHRS and CDR2 YFSETQ come from the germline V gene. The CDR3 loop reads CASRTGGAGNTIYF. The CDR3 bases are TGCGCCAGCAGGACAGGGGGAGCTGGAAACACCATATATTTT.

This chain links TRBV7-9 with TRBJ2-5; maybe TRBD2 (6 bases). The V end lost 2 bases, the J end lost 3 bases, and 7 bases lay between the germline ends. Germline lookup yields CDR1 SEHNR and CDR2 FQNEAQ (reference sequence). The CDR3 totals 13 residues. The CDR3 is CASSLREEETQYF. For the CDR3, the DNA is TGTGCCAGCAGCTTAAGGGAGGAAGAGACCCAGTACTTC.

The chain joins TRBV4-1 to TRBJ2-3, with 9 positions matching TRBD1. The junction had 4 bases not matched to a gene; V was cut back by 4 bases and J by 2 bases. There are 15 residues in the CDR3. Per germline, CDR1 MGHRA and CDR2 YSYEKL. The CDR3 reads CASSRGQGPTDTQYF. Written as DNA, the CDR3 is TGCGCCAGCAGCCGGGGACAGGGACCCACAGATACGCAGTATTTT.

The rearrangement joins TRBV10-3 to TRBJ2-3; 8 nucleotides agree with TRBD2. Germline-derived CDR1 and CDR2 are ENHRY and SYGVKD. CDR3 length: 15 residues. The trim removed 10 bases at V and 0 bases at J, leaving 9 bases unmatched. CDR3 DNA: TGTGCCACATCAAGGGCTAGCGGGAGCACAGATACGCAGTATTTT. Translating it yields CATSRASGSTDTQYF.

This clone came up once. The gene calls are TRBV5-4 and TRBJ2-7; TRBD2 agrees at 8 bases. Germline V lookup: CDR1 SGHNT, CDR2 YYREEE (reference sequence). There are 15 residues in the CDR3. V lost 2 bases and J lost 1; bases outside the gene matches: 5. The CDR3 coding sequence is TGTGCCAGCAGCTTCGGACTAGCTGATTCCTACGAGCAGTACTTC. As protein: CASSFGLADSYEQYF.

V gene TRBV18 combines with J gene TRBJ2-7; 12 bases fit TRBD2. After removal of 4 bases from V and 2 bases from J, the junction contained 3 bases not matched to a gene. This CDR3 has 15 residues. The germline CDR1 and CDR2 sequences are KGHSH and LQKENI. The CDR3 spells CASSLRTSGAYEQYF. CDR3 DNA: TGTGCCAGCTCACTGAGGACTAGCGGGGCCTACGAGCAGTACTTC. The full variable domain, in which reference TRBV18 and TRBJ2-7 provide the parts outside the CDR3, is NAGVMQNPRHLVRRRGQEARLRCSPMKGHSHVYWYRQLPEEGLKFMVYLQKENIIDESGMPKERFSAEFPKEGPSILRIQQVVRGDSAAYFCASSLRTSGAYEQYFGPGTRLTVT.